These T cell receptor beta chains were read from a single sample in a study of T cell responses to AZD1222 COVID-19 vaccine. Measured with immunoSEQ multiplex PCR; TCRdb has only the in-frame clones, and not every one. Counted here are 95,000 to 150,000 clones, approximately 90% occurring once; the ten biggest clones make up 2.5% to 3%. Sample: peripheral blood, taken 28 days after the second AZD1222 dose. These receptors were taken from an adult who received the AZD1222 COVID-19 vaccine. Each CDR3 is given without its conserved first and last residue.

V	J	CDR3
TRBV3-1/TRBV3-2	TRBJ2-4	ASSQAGIKAKNIQY
TRBV7-9	TRBJ2-3	ASSLSSGGITDTQY
TRBV5-1	TRBJ2-1	ASSPSGGRNEQF
TRBV7-8	TRBJ2-7	ASSFIPGQEEL
TRBV5-4	TRBJ2-2	ASSFRTGANTGELF
TRBV7-3	TRBJ2-2	ASSLMGQGVYAGELF
TRBV6-2/TRBV6-3	TRBJ2-7	ASSYSTGQGLSYEQY
TRBV12-3/TRBV12-4	TRBJ1-5	ASSFDSNQPQH
TRBV29-1	TRBJ1-3	SAGQGDGNTIY
TRBV11-3	TRBJ2-2	ASSPSGVDTGELF
TRBV15	TRBJ1-3	ATSRDRGRGGPGLISGNTIY
TRBV5-5	TRBJ1-6	ASSSSLGRIYNSPLH
TRBV19	TRBJ2-2	ASSLSDLAGELF
TRBV3-1/TRBV3-2	TRBJ1-3	ASSQDRTVRRNTIY
TRBV3-1/TRBV3-2	TRBJ2-7	ASSRGQPRYEQY
TRBV5-6	TRBJ1-2	ASSPGPGILYGYT